The TCR beta chain described here comes from a study of read filtering for tumor transcriptome and immune sequencing. Study information: By R-ISS, stages I, II and III held about 8, 16 and 7 patients. General study results and limits: Correlation between methods rose after single-read clonotypes were removed. This fraction held mixed bone marrow immune cells after CD138-negative sorting.

This library used roughly 0.4 ug RNA and molecular barcoded adaptors spanning alpha/delta and beta/gamma chains. MiXCR, run by TCRdb on the reads, gives a single entry per CDR3 protein. The sample holds approximately 61,000 distinct CDR3 sequences, around 21% seen once. Every patient had bone marrow sampled while the disease was active. On this clonotype: The antigen remains unidentified.

V was clipped by 9 bases and J by 5 bases, with 13 bases between them. The CDR3 totals 13 residues. The germline V gene has CDR1 LNHDA and CDR2 SQIVND (reference sequence). The sequence derives from a donor at least 40 years old with multiple myeloma. The sample was a population of CD138-negative cells sorted from bone marrow. The chain combines TRBV19 with TRBJ2-2; perhaps TRBD2 as D (6 bases). The CDR3 sequence is CASSGSETGELFF. For the CDR3, the DNA is TGTGCCAGCTCCGGGAGTGAGACCGGGGAGCTGTTTTTT.